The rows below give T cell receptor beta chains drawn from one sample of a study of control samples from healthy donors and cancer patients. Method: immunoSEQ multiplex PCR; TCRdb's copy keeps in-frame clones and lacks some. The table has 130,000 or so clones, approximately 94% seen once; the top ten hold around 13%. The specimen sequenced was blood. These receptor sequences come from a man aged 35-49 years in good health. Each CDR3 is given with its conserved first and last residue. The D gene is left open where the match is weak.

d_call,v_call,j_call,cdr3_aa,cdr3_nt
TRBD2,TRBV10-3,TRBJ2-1,CASGGSSYNEQFF,TGTGCTAGCGGGGGTAGCTCCTACAATGAGCAGTTCTTC
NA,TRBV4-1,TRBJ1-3,CASSSPERRSGNTIYF,TGCGCCAGCAGCTCTCCCGAACGGCGCTCTGGAAACACCATATATTTT
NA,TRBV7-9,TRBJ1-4,CASSPTIQKINEKLFF,TGTGCCAGCAGCCCAACTATCCAGAAAATTAATGAAAAACTGTTTTTT
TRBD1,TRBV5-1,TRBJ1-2,CASSSLSTGGEYGYTF,TGCGCCAGCAGCTCATTATCGACAGGGGGAGAATATGGCTACACCTTC
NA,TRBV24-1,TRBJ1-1,CATSDEWSTEAFF,TGTGCCACCAGTGATGAGTGGAGCACTGAAGCTTTCTTT
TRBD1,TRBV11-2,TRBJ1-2,CASSSTKGQRYTF,TGTGCCAGCAGCTCAACCAAGGGACAGCGCTACACCTTC
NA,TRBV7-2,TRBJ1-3,CASSLAGSSSGNTIYF,TGTGCCAGCAGCTTAGCGGGCAGTAGCTCTGGAAACACCATATATTTT
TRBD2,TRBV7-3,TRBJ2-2,CASSLGLAGPTGELFF,TGTGCCAGCAGCCTTGGACTAGCGGGGCCCACCGGGGAGCTGTTTTTT
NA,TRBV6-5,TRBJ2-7,CASSRNPAEQYF,TGTGCCAGCAGCCGAAATCCGGCCGAGCAGTACTTC
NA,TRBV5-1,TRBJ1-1,CASSLGHLNTEAFF,TGCGCCAGCAGCTTGGGACACTTGAACACTGAAGCTTTCTTT